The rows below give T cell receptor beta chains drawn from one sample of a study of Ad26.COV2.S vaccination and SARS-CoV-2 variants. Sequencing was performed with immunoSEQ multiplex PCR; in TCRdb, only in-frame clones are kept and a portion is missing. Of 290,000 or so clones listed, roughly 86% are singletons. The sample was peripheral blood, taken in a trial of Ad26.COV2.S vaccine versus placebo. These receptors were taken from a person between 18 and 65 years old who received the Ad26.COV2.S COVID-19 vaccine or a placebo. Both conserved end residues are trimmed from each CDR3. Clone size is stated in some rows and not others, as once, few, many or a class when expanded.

CDR3 protein: AISDPTGKSEAF; V gene: TRBV10-3; J gene: TRBJ1-1; clone size: NA
CDR3 protein: ASSQLGLVDEQF; V gene: TRBV5-1; J gene: TRBJ2-1; clone size: NA
CDR3 protein: ASSLVANEQF; V gene: TRBV5-4; J gene: TRBJ2-1; clone size: NA
CDR3 protein: SVPGSPGELF; V gene: TRBV29-1; J gene: TRBJ2-2; clone size: NA
CDR3 protein: ASSVAGSYNEQF; V gene: TRBV9; J gene: TRBJ2-1; clone size: NA
CDR3 protein: ASSRTGGHGYT; V gene: TRBV12-3/TRBV12-4; J gene: TRBJ1-2; clone size: NA
CDR3 protein: ASSSNSQETQY; V gene: TRBV5-1; J gene: TRBJ2-5; clone size: NA
CDR3 protein: ASSSGTAGNTIY; V gene: TRBV5-6; J gene: TRBJ1-3; clone size: once
CDR3 protein: ASSPDLLGEGYT; V gene: TRBV18; J gene: TRBJ1-2; clone size: NA
CDR3 protein: ASSVGRLRDNEQF; V gene: TRBV9; J gene: TRBJ2-1; clone size: NA
CDR3 protein: ASSFVGTSGRGSYEQY; V gene: TRBV5-1; J gene: TRBJ2-7; clone size: NA